This paragraph covers one T cell receptor beta chain sequence. The antigen is undetermined. A CD45RO/CCR7/CD25/CD127/CD95/CD27 panel sorted naive, central memory, regulatory and stem cell-like memory CD4+ cells. Reverse transcribing all isolated RNA meant expressed TCRB transcripts were sequenced. Produced via immunoSEQ multiplex PCR; TCRdb's table is partial and in-frame only. The table has approximately 52,000 clones, around 60% seen once. These data originate in a study of beta chain features in type 1 diabetes. Study-wide background: Analysis included 100 million to 140 million sorted cells drawn from all samples.

Points from the study as a whole: Shorter TCRB CDR3s, moderately but significantly so, were found in Type 1 diabetes patients in all four CD4+ subsets.

The germline V and J ends were trimmed by 7 bases and 4 bases, with 7 bases remaining between them. Germline CDR1 DFQATT, CDR2 SNEGSKA (reference sequence). The CDR3 sequence is 10 residues long. Sequencing was carried out using stem cell memory CD4+ T cells from blood. This clonotype was obtained from a woman in her 30s with type 1 diabetes. This chain links TRBV20-1 with TRBJ1-2, with a weak D call TRBD1 (5 bases). CDR3 region: CSVGGYGYTF. The CDR3 nucleotides are TGCAGTGTGGGGGGCTATGGCTACACCTTC.